This T cell receptor (beta chain) was retrieved from a study of cytomegalovirus exposure and HLA in healthy donors. A note on this clone: Its antigen is still unknown.

Samples came from healthy bone marrow donors. Study-level points and caveats: Fewer N-insertions (relative to the roughly 610-donor mean) were reportedly seen in an Asian-associated ancestry cluster in a later analysis. Among the CMV-associated chains, a few were confirmed in vitro as specific for CMV antigens.

This CDR3 comprises 15 residues. Per germline, CDR1 LGHNA and CDR2 YNFKEQ. With 0 bases clipped from V and 7 bases from J, the junction kept 4 bases outside the gene matches. This PCR relied on a set of 60 Vbeta primers and 13 Jbeta primers. Only in-frame clones appear in the TCRdb table, and some are missing; sequencing was by immunoSEQ multiplex PCR. The sample has roughly 93,000 clones, around three quarters seen once; the top ten hold about 7.9%. The gene calls are TRBV4-2 and TRBJ2-1, with TRBD2 identical over 9 bases. This clonotype was obtained from a man aged 25-40 years in good health and CMV-seronegative. The sample comprised PBMCs. The chain's CDR3 is CASSQDLLAGNEQFF. The CDR3 DNA reads as TGTGCCAGCAGCCAAGATTTGCTAGCGGGAAATGAGCAGTTCTTC.